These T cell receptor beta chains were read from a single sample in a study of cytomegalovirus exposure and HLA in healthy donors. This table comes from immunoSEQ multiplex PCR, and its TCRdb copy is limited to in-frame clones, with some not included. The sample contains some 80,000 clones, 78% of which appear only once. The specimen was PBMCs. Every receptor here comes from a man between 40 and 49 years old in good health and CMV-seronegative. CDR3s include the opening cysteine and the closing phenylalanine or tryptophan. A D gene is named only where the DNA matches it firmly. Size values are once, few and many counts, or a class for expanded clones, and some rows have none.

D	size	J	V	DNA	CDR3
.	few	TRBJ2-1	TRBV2	TGTGCCAGCAGGGGGGGGACACAAAACAATGAGCAGTTCTTC	CASRGGTQNNEQFF
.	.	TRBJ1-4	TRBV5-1	TGCGCCAGCAGTTCGGGGGTGATTAATGAAAAACTGTTTTTT	CASSSGVINEKLFF
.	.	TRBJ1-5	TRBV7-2	TGTGCCAGCAGCCCACAGGCGAGTAGCAATCAGCCCCAGCATTTT	CASSPQASSNQPQHF
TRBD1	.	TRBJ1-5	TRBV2	TGTGCCAGCAGCTCGGACAGGGGCAATCAGCCCCAGCATTTT	CASSSDRGNQPQHF
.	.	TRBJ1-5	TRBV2	TGTGCCAGCAGTGCAGGGTATGGTCAGCCCCAGCATTTT	CASSAGYGQPQHF
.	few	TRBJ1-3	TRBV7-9	TGTGCCAGCAGCTTATCAGGGGTTGGAAACACCATATATTTT	CASSLSGVGNTIYF
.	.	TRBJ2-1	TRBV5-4	TGTGCCAGCAGCTTGTTGGATAGCGGAGCCTACAATGAGCAGTTCTTC	CASSLLDSGAYNEQFF
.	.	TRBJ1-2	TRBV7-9	TGTTCCAGCAGCTTAGACGGTAACTATGGCTACACCTTC	CSSSLDGNYGYTF
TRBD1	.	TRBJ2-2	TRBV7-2	TGTGCCAGCAGGTCACCCGGGACAGGGGGCACCGGGGAGCTGTTTTTT	CASRSPGTGGTGELFF
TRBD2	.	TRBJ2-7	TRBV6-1	TGTGCCAGCAGTGAAGAAAGCGGGAGCTCCTACGAGCAGTACTTC	CASSEESGSSYEQYF
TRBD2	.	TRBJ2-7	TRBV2	TGTGCCAGCAGTCTAGGACTAGCGGGTACCTACGAGCAGTACTTC	CASSLGLAGTYEQYF
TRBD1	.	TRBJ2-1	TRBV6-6	TGTGCCAGCAGCACCGACAGGGGGCTCAATGAGCAGTTCTTC	CASSTDRGLNEQFF
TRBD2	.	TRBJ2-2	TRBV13	TGTGCCAGCAGCTTAGACCCTGTGCTAGCGGGAGGGACCGGGGAGCTGTTTTTT	CASSLDPVLAGGTGELFF
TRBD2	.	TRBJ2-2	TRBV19	TGTGCCAGTATCCCGACTAGCGGGAGAATCGGGGAGCTGTTTTTT	CASIPTSGRIGELFF
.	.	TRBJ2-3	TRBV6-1	TGTGCCAGCAGCCGGGATCCGATCACAGATACGCAGTATTTT	CASSRDPITDTQYF
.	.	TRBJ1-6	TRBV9	TGTGCCAGTGCCTTCGGGAGCTCCTATAATTCACCCCTCCACTTT	CASAFGSSYNSPLHF
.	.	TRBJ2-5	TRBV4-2	TGTGCCAGCAGGCCCGTAGCGACCCAAAGAACGACCCAGTACTTC	CASRPVATQRTTQYF
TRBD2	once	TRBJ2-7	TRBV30	TGTGCCTGGAGTACTGCGGGAGGGCCCCACGAGCAGTACTTC	CAWSTAGGPHEQYF
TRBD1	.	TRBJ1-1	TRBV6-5	TGTGCCAGCAGGGACAGGGCTGGTACTGAAGCTTTCTTT	CASRDRAGTEAFF
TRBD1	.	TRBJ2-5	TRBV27	TGTGCCAGCAGTTTATCCGGGACAGGGGGCGCAGAGACCCAGTACTTC	CASSLSGTGGAETQYF
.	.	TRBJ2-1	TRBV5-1	TGCGCCAGTAGGGTAGCGGTGATAACCTACAATGAGCAGTTCTTC	CASRVAVITYNEQFF
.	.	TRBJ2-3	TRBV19	TGTGCCAGTAGTCGGGCGGGCCCCGTGGATACGCAGTATTTT	CASSRAGPVDTQYF
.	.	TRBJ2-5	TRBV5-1	TGCGCCAGCAGCAGACGAGGGATCCAAGAGACCCAGTACTTC	CASSRRGIQETQYF
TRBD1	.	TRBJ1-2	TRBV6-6	TGTGCCAGCAGTTACTTTTCAGGGGGCCATGGCTACACCTTC	CASSYFSGGHGYTF
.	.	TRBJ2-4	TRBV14	TGTGCCAGCAGCCAAGATCGACAACTAGCCAAAAACATTCAGTACTTC	CASSQDRQLAKNIQYF
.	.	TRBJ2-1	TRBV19	TGTGCCAGTAGTTCGCTACGGGAGCAGTTCTTC	CASSSLREQFF
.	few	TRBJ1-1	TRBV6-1	TGTGCCAGCAGTCCAACGGGATTGAACACTGAAGCTTTCTTT	CASSPTGLNTEAFF
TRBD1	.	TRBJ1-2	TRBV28	TGTGCCAGCAGCCAAGGACAGGGCTATGGCTACACCTTC	CASSQGQGYGYTF
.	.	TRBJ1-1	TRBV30	TGTGCCTGGTACAGGGTGGGCACTGAAGCTTTCTTT	CAWYRVGTEAFF
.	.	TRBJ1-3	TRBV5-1	TGCGCCAGCAGCCCCGACACGTACTCTGGAAACACCATATATTTT	CASSPDTYSGNTIYF
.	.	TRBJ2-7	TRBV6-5	TGTGCCAGCAGCCCCGGGATTATCTACGAGCAGTACTTC	CASSPGIIYEQYF
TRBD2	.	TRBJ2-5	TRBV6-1	TGTGCCAGCAGTGACACAGCGGGAGTGCGGTACTTC	CASSDTAGVRYF
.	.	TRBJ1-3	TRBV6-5	TGTGCCAGCCAAACAGGAAACACCATATATTTT	CASQTGNTIYF
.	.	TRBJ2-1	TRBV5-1	TGCGCCAGCAGCCAGGGGACCTACAATGAGCAGTTCTTC	CASSQGTYNEQFF
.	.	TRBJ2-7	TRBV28	TGTGCCAGCAGTTTAGTCCCGGCAGGTGCCTACGAGCAGTACTTC	CASSLVPAGAYEQYF
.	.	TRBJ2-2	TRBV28	TGTGCCAGTTCCGGGACACTAAACACCGGGGAGCTGTTTTTT	CASSGTLNTGELFF
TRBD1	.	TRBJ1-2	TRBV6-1	TGTGCCAGCAGTGAATATGCAGGGGGCCTCTATGGCTACACCTTC	CASSEYAGGLYGYTF
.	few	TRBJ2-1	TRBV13	TGTGCCAGCAGCTTAGGCCTTTACGGGGAGACCCTCAATGAGCAGTTCTTC	CASSLGLYGETLNEQFF
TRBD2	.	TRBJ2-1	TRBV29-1	TGCAGCGTGGCCGGGACTAGTGGCAATGAGCAGTTCTTC	CSVAGTSGNEQFF
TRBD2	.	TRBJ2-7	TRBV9	TGTGCCAGCAGCGTAGCGGGAGGGCCCGACGAGCAGTACTTC	CASSVAGGPDEQYF
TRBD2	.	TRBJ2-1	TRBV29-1	TGCAGCGTTGTAACTAGCGGGAGTAGCGAGCAGTTCTTC	CSVVTSGSSEQFF
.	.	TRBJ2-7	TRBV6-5	TGTGCCAGCAATGACCGAGACAGCTCCTACGAGCAGTACTTC	CASNDRDSSYEQYF
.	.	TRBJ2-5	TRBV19	TGTGCCAGTAGTATAGGGGCGATGTTACCCTCTCTGCAGTACTTC	CASSIGAMLPSLQYF
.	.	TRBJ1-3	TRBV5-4	TGTGCCAGCAGCCCGAACACAGGGTCCGTCTCTGGAAACACCATATATTTT	CASSPNTGSVSGNTIYF
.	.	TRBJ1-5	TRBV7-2	TGTGCCAGCAGCCCCCAGGGAGGTCAGCCCCAGCATTTT	CASSPQGGQPQHF
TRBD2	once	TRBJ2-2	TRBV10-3	TGTGCCATCAGGGGGGGGGCGAACACCGGGGAGCTGTTTTTT	CAIRGGANTGELFF
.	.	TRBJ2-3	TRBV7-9	TGTGCCAGCAGCTTACCGGCTAGGCAGACGCAGTATTTT	CASSLPARQTQYF
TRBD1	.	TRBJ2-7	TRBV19	TGTGCCAGTAGTATGACAGGGATAGAGGAGCAGTACTTC	CASSMTGIEEQYF
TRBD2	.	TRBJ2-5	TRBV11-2	TGTGCCAGCAGCTTTAACGGGAGGGGAGAGACCCAGTACTTC	CASSFNGRGETQYF
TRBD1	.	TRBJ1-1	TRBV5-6	TGTGCCAGCAGCCCGGGGGGGACAGTTCTTCCGGGCACTGAAGCTTTCTTT	CASSPGGTVLPGTEAFF
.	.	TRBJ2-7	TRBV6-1	TGTGCCAGCAGGGCACAGGCTCACGAGCAGTACTTC	CASRAQAHEQYF
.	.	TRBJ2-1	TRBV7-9	TGTGCCAGCAGCTTAAAAGGCGGGACCTTAGGGGGAGGGCCAAATGAGCAGTTCTTC	CASSLKGGTLGGGPNEQFF